The clone carrying this TCR beta chain was found once. This record comes from a study of blood T cell repertoires in COVID-19. Whole-study context: PBMCs, B-cell-depleted T cells, or T cells provided the cDNA or gDNA that made up the material.

Profiled with immunoSEQ multiplex PCR; TCRdb holds only in-frame clones, not every one. The repertoire holds some 200,000 clones, about 72% seen once, with 15% to 20% in the top ten. J gave up 9 bases and V 4 bases, and 10 bases lay outside the gene matches. Germline V CDR1 and CDR2: SQVTM, ANQGSEA. This CDR3 region has 14 residues. Sequenced sample: PBMCs or T cells enriched from blood (not recorded which). The rearrangement links TRBV29-1 to TRBJ2-1, with TRBD2 matching 9 bases. This TCR was recovered from a woman aged 50 to 60 who had recovered from COVID-19. The CDR3 reads CSVGALAGVGEQFF. CDR3 nucleotides: TGCAGCGTTGGGGCGTTAGCGGGAGTCGGTGAGCAGTTCTTC.